These 32 T cell receptor beta chains originate from one sample sequenced in a study of T cell repertoires in cytomegalovirus infection. The antigens for these receptors are not known. From the reads, TCRdb called clonotypes with MiXCR, one entry per CDR3 protein. The sample holds a few hundred thousand distinct CDR3 sequences; more than 30% are singletons and the top ten take roughly 15%. The sample consisted of cultured PBMCs, taken from culture after CMV antigen stimulation. These receptors were taken from a human donor in good health (CMV status not recorded). Some clones in this sample may be carry-over from other donors' samples.

This chain links TRBV7-2 with TRBJ2-1; D is ambiguous. The CDR3 loop spans 13 amino acids. CDR1 is SGHTA and CDR2 is FQGNSA in the germline V gene. V was trimmed by 2 bases and J by 10 bases, leaving 12 bases between them. The CDR3 DNA sequence: TGTGCCAGCAGCTTAAGAGGCATTCAAGAGCAGTTCTTC. This codes for CASSLRGIQEQFF.

The chain joins TRBV29-1 to TRBJ2-2; 13 nucleotides line up with TRBD2. The CDR3 is 16 amino acids. CDR1 is SQVTM and CDR2 is ANQGSEA in the germline V gene. V shed 4 bases, J shed 6 bases, and the junction held 8 bases outside the gene matches. In DNA, the CDR3 is TGCAGCGTTGGGCCAACTAGCGGGAGGGGGGCCGGGGAGCTGTTTTTT. It translates to CSVGPTSGRGAGELFF.

This clonotype was observed a handful of times. At one of its ends the junction is not consistent with the germline gene, which may arise from a read error. The chain carries TRBV7-3 and TRBJ2-1; D might be TRBD2 (6 bases). Germline V CDR1 and CDR2: SGHTA, FQGTGA. The CDR3 covers 13 residues. CDR3 in amino acids: CASSFRDSVPQVF. For the CDR3, the DNA is TGTGCCAGCAGCTTCCGGGACTCGGTGCCCCAGGTCTTC.

The sample holds a few counts of this clonotype. The V call is TRBV6-1, the J call TRBJ1-1, with D possibly being TRBD1 (5 bases). This CDR3 has 17 amino acids. CDR1 is MNHNS, CDR2 SASEGT, per germline. V was shortened by 1 base and J by 0 bases, with 15 bases between the two germline ends. The CDR3 region is CASSEGPRVSVNTEAFF. The CDR3 nucleotides are TGTGCCAGCAGTGAAGGTCCCAGGGTTTCGGTGAACACTGAAGCTTTCTTT.

This chain joins TRBV20-1 and TRBJ1-5; D is possibly TRBD1 (5 bases). The CDR3 spans 14 residues. CDR1 and CDR2 (germline): DFQATT, SNEGSKA (reference sequence). The V end lost 5 bases, the J end lost 4 bases, and 15 bases lay between the germline ends. CDR3 protein: CSAFDQGGNQPQHF. DNA of the CDR3: TGCAGTGCTTTCGACCAGGGCGGTAATCAGCCCCAGCATTTT.

This clonotype was seen a few times. This rearrangement joins TRBV19 to TRBJ1-4; D gene uncertain. Germline V gene data show CDR1 as LNHDA and CDR2 as SQIVND (reference sequence). Trimming removed 3 bases from V and 5 bases from J, with 7 bases in between. This CDR3 has 13 residues. The DNA for the CDR3 is TGTGCCAGTAGTATGCTCGCGAATGAAAAACTGTTTTTT. Translating gives CASSMLANEKLFF.

This clonotype occurred many times. The gene calls are TRBV7-2 and TRBJ2-3; TRBD2 is a possible D gene (6 bases). CDR1 and CDR2 (germline): SGHTA, FQGNSA. This CDR3 comprises 16 residues. Between the trimmed V and J ends, which lost 1 base and 0 bases, there was a span of 11 bases. The CDR3 DNA reads TGTGCCAGCAGCTTAGGGCTAGCGTGGAGCACAGATACGCAGTATTTT. Translation gives CASSLGLAWSTDTQYF.

Only a few counts were recorded for this clonotype. This chain connects TRBV11-2 to TRBJ2-7, with 7 bases matching TRBD1. J lost 0 bases, V lost 2 bases, and 4 bases had no gene match. The CDR3 length is 15 residues. CDR1 SGHAT and CDR2 FQNNGV come from the germline V gene. In DNA, the CDR3 is TGTGCCAGCAGCTTATCGACAGGGACCTCCTACGAGCAGTACTTC. Translation: CASSLSTGTSYEQYF.

In its sample, this clonotype was seen a few times. The CDR3 loop reads CASNDLASQLGYTGELFF. CDR3 in DNA: TGTGCCAGCAACGATCTCGCTAGCCAGCTGGGGTACACCGGGGAGCTGTTTTTT. The chain joins TRBV6-2 or TRBV6-3 to TRBJ2-2, with a tentative D call TRBD2 (5 bases). Trimming took off 7 bases at V and 3 bases at J, with 24 bases between the two ends. Per germline, CDR1 MNHEY and CDR2 SVGEGT. This CDR3 has 18 amino acids.

This clonotype was seen just once. The rearrangement joins TRBV14 to TRBJ2-1; the D gene could be TRBD1 or TRBD2 (5 bases each). Trimming cost V 0 bases and J 13 bases, with 19 bases left between them. CDR3 size: 15 residues. Germline assignment: CDR1 SGHDN and CDR2 FVKESK. The CDR3 coding sequence is TGTGCCAGCAGCCAAGAAAGAGGGGCCTTCTCGAGACAGTTCTTC. This codes for CASSQERGAFSRQFF.

The V and J genes are TRBV6-5 and TRBJ2-2; 11 positions match TRBD2. V lost 6 bases and J lost 2; bases outside the gene matches: 5. Germline assignment: CDR1 MNHEY and CDR2 SVGAGI. The length of the CDR3 is 16 residues. DNA of the CDR3: TGTGCCAGCAGCCCCGGGACTAGCGGAAACACCGGGGAGCTGTTTTTT. Encoded protein: CASSPGTSGNTGELFF.

This clonotype was observed many times. The chain uses TRBV7-2 and TRBJ2-1; possibly TRBD2 for D (5 bases). The CDR3 has 16 residues. The germline gives CDR1 SGHTA, CDR2 FQGNSA. Trimming took 0 bases from V and 8 from J, leaving 17 bases between them. The CDR3 DNA reads TGTGCCAGCAGCTTAGCGCGGGCGGGTGGTTTGGATGAGCAGTTCTTC. Protein sequence: CASSLARAGGLDEQFF.

V usage is TRBV10-3 and J usage is TRBJ2-5, with 9 bases that match TRBD2. Germline V lookup: CDR1 ENHRY, CDR2 SYGVKD. This CDR3 spans 21 amino acids. The J segment lost 5 bases and the V segment lost 0 bases, leaving 22 bases of the junction unmatched. The CDR3 DNA reads TGTGCCATCAGTGAGTCGGGTTGCACATGTAATAGCGGGAGAGAAGGTGAGACCCAGTACTTC. Amino acids: CAISESGCTCNSGREGETQYF.

In this sample, this clonotype turned up a few times. The chain joins TRBV7-2 to TRBJ2-3; D perhaps matches TRBD2 (6 bases). The CDR3 totals 16 residues. In germline, CDR1 is SGHTA, CDR2 FQGNSA. V was shortened by 5 bases and J by 2 bases, with 17 bases between the two germline ends. The CDR3: CASSPSGTQDTDTQYF. Written as DNA, the CDR3 is TGTGCCAGCAGCCCTTCCGGGACTCAGGACACAGATACGCAGTATTTT.

V gene TRBV7-9 combines with J gene TRBJ2-3; tentatively, D is TRBD1 (6 bases). V lost 7 bases and J lost 3, with 14 bases in between. The CDR3 is 14 residues long. Germline V gene lookup returns CDR1 SEHNR and CDR2 FQNEAQ (reference sequence). CDR3 nucleotide sequence: TGTGCCAGCAACGGGGCAGGGGTAACAGATACGCAGTATTTT. Translated: CASNGAGVTDTQYF.

The chain carries TRBV2 and TRBJ2-5, with 8 positions matching TRBD2. Losses at the gene ends were 7 bases for V and 5 bases for J; bases not matched to a gene: 6. CDR1 SNHLY and CDR2 FYNNEI come from the germline V gene. The CDR3 has 13 amino acids. CDR3 nucleotide sequence: TGTGCCAGCACAGCTAGCGGGTGGGAGACCCAGTACTTC. Protein sequence: CASTASGWETQYF.

CDR3 in DNA: TGTGCCAGCAGCCAAGGAACTAGCGGGAGGATGGATGAGCAGTTCTTC. Its protein product is CASSQGTSGRMDEQFF. The chain is built from TRBV4-2 and TRBJ2-1, with 12 bases lining up with TRBD2. This CDR3 comprises 16 residues. J was trimmed by 8 bases and V by 1 base; bases with no gene match: 6. Germline V gives CDR1 LGHNA, CDR2 YNFKEQ.

The rearrangement links TRBV2 to TRBJ2-7, with D tentatively TRBD1 (7 bases). This CDR3 spans 14 amino acids. CDR1 and CDR2 (germline): SNHLY, FYNNEI. V shed 6 bases and J shed 5 bases, with 17 bases lying between them. In nucleotides, the CDR3 is TGTGCCAGCAGACGCCGAGGAGGGGGCGACGAGCAGTACTTC. Its protein is CASRRRGGGDEQYF.

This rearrangement joins TRBV7-9 to TRBJ1-4, with a tentative D call TRBD1 (5 bases). This CDR3 has 16 amino acids. Germline CDR1 and CDR2: SEHNR and FQNEAQ (reference sequence). With 0 bases removed from V and 8 bases from J, the gap between germline ends came to 16 bases. The chain's CDR3 is CASSLALGTPIEKLFF. The CDR3, as DNA: TGTGCCAGCAGCTTAGCGCTCGGGACTCCTATAGAAAAACTGTTTTTT.

This clonotype was recorded many times. The chain recombines TRBV7-2 with TRBJ2-1; D gene unclear. There are 12 residues in the CDR3. The ends were cut back, 3 bases at V and 4 bases at J, with 4 bases in the middle. In germline, CDR1 is SGHTA, CDR2 FQGNSA. CDR3 nucleotide sequence: TGTGCCAGCAGCTTCCTGTACAATGAGCAGTTCTTC. This sequence encodes CASSFLYNEQFF.

The chain couples TRBV6-5 to TRBJ2-1; D is unclear. Trimming removed 0 bases at V and 10 bases at J, with 7 bases between. There are 12 residues in the CDR3. Germline CDR1 MNHEY, CDR2 SVGAGI. The CDR3 is CASSYSGIEQFF. The CDR3 DNA sequence: TGTGCCAGCAGTTACTCCGGAATCGAGCAGTTCTTC.

V and J are TRBV20-1 and TRBJ1-2; D is unclear. The CDR3 has 12 residues. Germline CDR1 and CDR2: DFQATT and SNEGSKA (reference sequence). Trimming removed 4 bases from V and 0 bases from J, with 6 bases in between. The CDR3 bases are TGCAGTGCTACTGCAACTAACTATGGCTACACCTTC. It yields the protein CSATATNYGYTF.

The V call is TRBV4-1, the J call TRBJ1-2; D call uncertain. The CDR3 contains 18 residues. Looked up from germline, CDR1 is MGHRA and CDR2 is YSYEKL. V lost 1 base and J 8 bases, leaving 26 bases between the germline ends. The CDR3 is CASSQGGNSRTAKRGYTF. CDR3 DNA sequence: TGCGCCAGCAGCCAAGGAGGAAATAGTCGGACGGCGAAAAGAGGCTACACCTTC.

This clonotype came up once. CDR3 DNA: TGTGCCAGCAGCTTACGGGACACTTTAGCGGACGAGCAGTACTTC. Residues: CASSLRDTLADEQYF. The chain carries TRBV7-9 and TRBJ2-7, with D perhaps TRBD1 or TRBD2 (6 bases each). CDR3 length equals 15 residues. Germline loops: CDR1 SEHNR, CDR2 FQNEAQ (reference sequence). Trimming removed 2 bases from V and 5 bases from J, with 16 bases in between.

The chain carries TRBV5-4 and TRBJ2-3; 13 bases map to TRBD2. The CDR3 is 16 residues long. CDR1 and CDR2 from the germline V gene are SGHNT and YYREEE (reference sequence). Losses at the gene ends were 5 bases for V and 4 bases for J; bases not matched to a gene: 7. The CDR3 here is CASRPGTSGIADTQYF. CDR3 nucleotide sequence: TGTGCCAGCAGGCCAGGGACTAGCGGGATAGCAGATACGCAGTATTTT.

This chain connects TRBV12-3 or TRBV12-4 to TRBJ2-5; 14 bases align to TRBD2. V shed 3 bases and J 4 bases; nucleotides not matched to a gene: 1. CDR3 size: 15 residues. Here the CDR3 DNA reads TGTGCCAGCAGTTTCGGACTAGCGGGAGGAGAGACCCAGTACTTC. The encoded protein is CASSFGLAGGETQYF.

This sequence joins TRBV11-2 and TRBJ2-5; either TRBD1 or TRBD2 may supply D (5 bases each). CDR3 length: 14 residues. From germline, CDR1 is SGHAT and CDR2 FQNNGV. Trimming removed 5 bases from V and 0 bases from J, with 10 bases in between. The CDR3 loop reads CASSPRGYQETQYF. The CDR3 DNA is TGTGCCAGCAGCCCGAGGGGATACCAAGAGACCCAGTACTTC. Drawing the rest from reference TRBV11-2 and TRBJ2-5, the complete variable domain is EAGVAQSPRYKIIEKRQSVAFWCNPISGHATLYWYQQILGQGPKLLIQFQNNGVVDDSQLPKDRFSAERLKGVDSTLKIQPAKLEDSAVYLCASSPRGYQETQYFGPGTRLLVL.

This clonotype was observed a handful of times. This chain links TRBV10-3 with TRBJ2-1; 12 bases are a match to TRBD2. CDR3 length: 17 residues. J was trimmed by 8 bases and V by 5 bases; bases with no gene match: 13. Germline CDR1 and CDR2: ENHRY and SYGVKD. For the CDR3, the DNA is TGTGCCATCAGTCAGACTAGCGGGAGAGCTACACAATATGAGCAGTTCTTC. Translated, it gives CAISQTSGRATQYEQFF.

This clonotype was seen repeatedly, ten times or more. This chain joins TRBV7-2 and TRBJ2-1, with D possibly TRBD2 on 6 matching bases. V was clipped by 5 bases and J by 6 bases, with 14 bases between them. The length of the CDR3 is 14 residues. The germline CDR1 and CDR2 sequences are SGHTA and FQGNSA. In DNA, the CDR3 is TGTGCCAGCAGCCCCCGGGTCGGGAGCAATGAGCAGTTCTTC. Protein product: CASSPRVGSNEQFF.

This clonotype was recorded at least ten times. V and J are TRBV7-2 and TRBJ2-1, with TRBD2 identical over 8 bases. Germline trimming cut 5 bases from V and 8 bases from J; bases unmatched to any gene: 11. Per germline, CDR1 SGHTA and CDR2 FQGNSA. The CDR3 consists of 15 residues. The CDR3 region is CASSREGTRLHEQFF. CDR3 coding DNA: TGTGCCAGCAGCCGGGAGGGGACTAGACTCCATGAGCAGTTCTTC.

The V gene is TRBV19, the J gene TRBJ2-2, with D perhaps matching TRBD2 (5 bases). Germline CDR1 reads LNHDA; CDR2 reads SQIVND (reference sequence). The V gene lost 0 bases and the J gene lost 3 bases, with 8 bases spanning the gap. The CDR3 runs 15 residues. CDR3 region: CASSIDGMDTGELFF. The DNA of the CDR3 is TGTGCCAGTAGTATAGACGGGATGGACACCGGGGAGCTGTTTTTT.

This clonotype was seen more than once but under ten times. The rearrangement joins TRBV4-3 to TRBJ1-1; no clear D. V lost 0 bases to trimming and J lost 5 bases, with 10 bases between them. CDR3 length equals 14 residues. From germline, CDR1 is LGHNA and CDR2 YSLEER. In nucleotides, the CDR3 is TGCGCCAGCAGCCAAGATTGGGGAGATACTGAAGCTTTCTTT. Encoded protein: CASSQDWGDTEAFF.